This T cell receptor (beta chain) was captured in a study of cytomegalovirus exposure and HLA in healthy donors. In the study overall: In an earlier analysis, 90 million to 130 million unique TCR beta sequences were found from some 180 million T cells. Study-wide points: Analyses of presence/absence relied on an assumption of roughly uniform sequencing depth across donors. In an earlier analysis, in fewer than 700 donors, most V segments appeared productive either ~87% or ~30% of the time.

Germline V gene sequence: CDR1 MDHEN, CDR2 SYDVKM. The CDR3 covers 13 residues. Trimming cost V 2 bases and J 3 bases, with 5 bases left between them. This clone was seen only a few times. Its antigen remains unknown. Vbeta (60) and Jbeta (13) primers were used in the PCR. TCRdb's table, derived via immunoSEQ multiplex PCR, lists solely in-frame clones and lacks some. The sample includes over 130,000 clones, about three quarters of them seen just once. This TCR derives from a woman in her twenties or thirties in good health and CMV-seronegative. Sequenced sample: PBMCs. The chain couples TRBV28 to TRBJ1-5; unclear D gene. CDR3 sequence (DNA): TGTGCCAGCAGTTTAAGCCCCAATCAGCCCCAGCATTTT. As protein: CASSLSPNQPQHF.